This T cell receptor (beta chain) is from a study of blood T cell repertoires in COVID-19 (TCRdb year 2020). Notes on the research overall: Collaborator samples came from the United States, Italy and Spain and covered acute and convalescent phases of COVID-19. The material from the prospective study consisted of cDNA or gDNA derived from T cells, B-cell-depleted T cells, or PBMCs. Subjects who had been exposed to COVID-19, were actively infected with it, or had recovered from it provided the deeply sampled blood TCRbeta repertoires that made up the dataset. A freely available public database, intended as a resource for researchers studying the immune response to SARS-CoV-2, is where the repertoires were released. The samples were drawn from the first 160 participants of the ongoing ImmuneRACE study and from about 1,200 subjects provided by 6 global collaborators. Nearly every sample came with metadata listing a de-identified subject ID, COVID-19 status, age in years and sex. Where available, HLA class I and class II types were obtained from metadata supplied by the sample provider rather than from assay-based typing.

CDR1 and CDR2 (SGHDN, FVKESK) derive from the germline V gene. CDR3 length: 19 amino acids, cysteine to phenylalanine. Left in the record is the CDR3 DNA by itself, 57 bases read in frame from the first base. V trim: 1 base; J trim: 3 bases; unmatched bases: 7. Participants in the prospective study were aged roughly 18 to 89 years, lived in under 30 United States geographic areas, and enrolled through a virtual design. To assign participants to cohorts, the prospective study relied on clinical history that participants themselves reported in a screening survey and a study questionnaire. Recovered participants in ImmuneRACE Cohort 3 were defined by two consecutive negative NP/OP PCR tests, clearance by a healthcare professional, or resolution of symptoms. In the prospective study, whole blood, serum and a nasopharyngeal or oropharyngeal swab were collected from each participant by mobile phlebotomists. Participants in the prospective study had the option to provide additional blood draws and questionnaires over a roughly 2-month period. Prospective study blood samples were shipped either frozen or at room temperature before DNA extraction.

TCRbeta CDR3 regions were amplified from genomic DNA using the immunoSEQ Assay, a bias-controlled multiplex PCR. The original methods were these. The number of nucleated cells in each sample was estimated from the amplification of reference gene primers within the assay. To quantify the absolute abundance of each unique TCRbeta CDR3 rearrangement, sequence reads were collapsed and filtered. For each sample, productive Simpson clonality was calculated by taking the square root of Simpson's diversity index across productive rearrangements. What TCRdb holds here is the immuneACCESS table cut down to in-frame rearrangements. Part of the clones is not present; checked against another copy, under half of the missing clones reflect an unresolved V gene, and the others are unexplained. The V and J calls and clone size come from that table; D and trimming were worked out from the DNA. Recorded for this sample are around 130,000 clones; roughly four fifths of them occurred a single time. The ten most abundant clones make up roughly 18% of the sample.

Overall results and qualifications from the work: How much clinical and demographic metadata was included differed by source and by participant, and the metadata was provided uncurated.

A note on this clone: Its cognate antigen has yet to be identified. No qualities accompany the bases; no much larger clone lies one base away.

This receptor was taken from a man between 25 and 39 years old who had recovered from COVID-19. The chain was built from TRBV14 and TRBJ2-6; the junction holds 12 bases that match TRBD1. The sequencing sample was made of PBMCs or T cells enriched from blood (not recorded which). The sequenced DNA: TGTGCCAGCAGCCAAGTCCCGGGACAGGGGGCCTATGGGGCCAACGTCCTGACTTTC. Translated, it gives CASSQVPGQGAYGANVLTF. When the CDR3 is completed using the reference TRBV14 and TRBJ2-6 genes on either side, the full variable domain is EAGVTQFPSHSVIEKGQTVTLRCDPISGHDNLYWYRRVMGKEIKFLLHFVKESKQDESGMPNNRFLAERTGGTYSTLKVQPAELEDSGVYFCASSQVPGQGAYGANVLTFGAGSRLTVL.